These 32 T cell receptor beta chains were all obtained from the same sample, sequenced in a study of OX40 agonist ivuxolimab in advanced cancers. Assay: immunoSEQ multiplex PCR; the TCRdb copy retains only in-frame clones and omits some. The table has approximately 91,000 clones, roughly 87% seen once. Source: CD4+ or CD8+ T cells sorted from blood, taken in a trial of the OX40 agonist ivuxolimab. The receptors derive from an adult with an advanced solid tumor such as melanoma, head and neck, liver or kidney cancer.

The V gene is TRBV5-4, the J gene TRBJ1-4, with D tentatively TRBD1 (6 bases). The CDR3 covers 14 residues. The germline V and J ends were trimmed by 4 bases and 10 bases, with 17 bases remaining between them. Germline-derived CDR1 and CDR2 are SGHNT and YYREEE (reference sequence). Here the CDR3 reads CASSPAREGGKLFF. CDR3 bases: TGTGCCAGCAGCCCGGCGAGGGAGGGGGGAAAACTGTTTTTT.

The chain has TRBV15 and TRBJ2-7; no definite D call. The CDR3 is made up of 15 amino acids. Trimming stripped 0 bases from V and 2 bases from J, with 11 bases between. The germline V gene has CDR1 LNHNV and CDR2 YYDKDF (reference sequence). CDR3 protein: CATSRDLESTYEQYF. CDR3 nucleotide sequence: TGTGCCACCAGCAGAGACCTCGAATCCACCTACGAGCAGTACTTC. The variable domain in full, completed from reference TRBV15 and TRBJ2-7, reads DAMVIQNPRYQVTQFGKPVTLSCSQTLNHNVMYWYQQKSSQAPKLLFHYYDKDFNNEADTPDNFQSRRPNTSFCFLDIRSPGLGDTAMYLCATSRDLESTYEQYFGPGTRLTVT.

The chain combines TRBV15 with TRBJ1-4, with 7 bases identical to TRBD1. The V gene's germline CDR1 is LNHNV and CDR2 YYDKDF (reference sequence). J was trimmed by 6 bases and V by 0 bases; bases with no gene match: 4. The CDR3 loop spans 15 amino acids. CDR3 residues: CATSRDKGAYEKLFF. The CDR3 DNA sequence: TGTGCCACCAGCAGAGATAAGGGGGCATATGAAAAACTGTTTTTT.

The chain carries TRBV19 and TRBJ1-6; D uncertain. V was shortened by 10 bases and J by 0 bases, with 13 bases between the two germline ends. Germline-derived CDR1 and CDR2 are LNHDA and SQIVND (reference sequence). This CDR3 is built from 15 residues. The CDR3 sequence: CATRTDDSYNSPLHF. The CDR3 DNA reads TGTGCCACAAGGACGGATGACTCCTATAATTCACCCCTCCACTTT.

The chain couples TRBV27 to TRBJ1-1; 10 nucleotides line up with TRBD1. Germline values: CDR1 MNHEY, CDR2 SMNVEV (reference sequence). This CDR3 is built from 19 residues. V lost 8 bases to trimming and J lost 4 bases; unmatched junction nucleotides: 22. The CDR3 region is CASRYGGGGTGVRGTEAFF. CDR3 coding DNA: TGTGCCAGCCGATATGGGGGGGGTGGGACAGGGGTTCGTGGCACTGAAGCTTTCTTT.

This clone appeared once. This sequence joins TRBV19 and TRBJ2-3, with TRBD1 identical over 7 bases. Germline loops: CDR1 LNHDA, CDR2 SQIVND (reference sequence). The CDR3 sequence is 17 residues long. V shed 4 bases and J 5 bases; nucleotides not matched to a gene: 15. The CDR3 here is CASSRTSTGERRDTQYF. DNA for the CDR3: TGTGCCAGTAGTAGAACCTCAACAGGGGAGAGAAGAGATACGCAGTATTTT.

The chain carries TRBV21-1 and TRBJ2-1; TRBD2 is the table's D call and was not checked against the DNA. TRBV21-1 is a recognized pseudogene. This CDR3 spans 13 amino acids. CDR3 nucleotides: TGTGCCAGCAACAACCGCGTGAATAATGAGCAGTTCTTC. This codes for CASNNRVNNEQFF.

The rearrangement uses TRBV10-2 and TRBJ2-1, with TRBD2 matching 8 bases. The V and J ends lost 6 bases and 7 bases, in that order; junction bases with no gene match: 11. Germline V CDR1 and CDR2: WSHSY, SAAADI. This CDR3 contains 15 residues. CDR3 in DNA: TGCGCCAGCAGGTCAAGCGGGGGAGTCATTAATGAGCAGTTCTTC. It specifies CASRSSGGVINEQFF.

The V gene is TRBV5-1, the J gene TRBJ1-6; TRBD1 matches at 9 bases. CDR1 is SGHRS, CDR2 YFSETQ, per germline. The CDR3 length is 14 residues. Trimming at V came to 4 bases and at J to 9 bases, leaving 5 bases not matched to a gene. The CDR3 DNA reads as TGCGCCAGCAGCACTGGACAGGGGACTTCACCCCTCCACTTT. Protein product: CASSTGQGTSPLHF.

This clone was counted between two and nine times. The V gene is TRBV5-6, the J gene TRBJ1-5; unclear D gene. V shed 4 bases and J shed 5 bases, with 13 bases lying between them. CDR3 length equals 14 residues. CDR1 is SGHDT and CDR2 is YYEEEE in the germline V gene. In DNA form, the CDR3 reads TGTGCCAGCAGCGACGGAGACTCATATCAGCCCCAGCATTTT. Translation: CASSDGDSYQPQHF.

CDR3 residues: CASSSGTSGLPYEQYF. CDR3 DNA: TGTGCCAGCTCGTCCGGGACTAGCGGGCTTCCCTACGAGCAGTACTTC. The genes are TRBV18 and TRBJ2-7, with 12 bases matching TRBD2. The CDR3 length is 16 residues. J lost 2 bases, V lost 6 bases, and 8 bases had no gene match. Germline V gene data show CDR1 as KGHSH and CDR2 as LQKENI.

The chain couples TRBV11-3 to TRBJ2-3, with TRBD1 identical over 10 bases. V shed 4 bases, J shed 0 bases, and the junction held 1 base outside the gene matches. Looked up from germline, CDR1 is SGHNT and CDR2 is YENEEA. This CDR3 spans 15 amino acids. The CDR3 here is CASSWGQGSTDTQYF. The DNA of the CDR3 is TGTGCCAGCAGCTGGGGACAGGGGAGCACAGATACGCAGTATTTT.

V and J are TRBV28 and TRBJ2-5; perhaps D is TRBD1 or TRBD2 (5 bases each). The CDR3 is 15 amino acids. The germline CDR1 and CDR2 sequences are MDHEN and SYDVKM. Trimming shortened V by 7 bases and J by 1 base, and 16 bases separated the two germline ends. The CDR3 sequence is CASTRGGVSQETQYF. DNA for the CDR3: TGTGCCAGCACCCGTGGGGGAGTTAGCCAAGAGACCCAGTACTTC. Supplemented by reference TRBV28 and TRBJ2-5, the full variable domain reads DVKVTQSSRYLVKRTGEKVFLECVQDMDHENMFWYRQDPGLGLRLIYFSYDVKMKEKGDIPEGYSVSREKKERFSLILESASTNQTSMYLCASTRGGVSQETQYFGPGTRLLVL.

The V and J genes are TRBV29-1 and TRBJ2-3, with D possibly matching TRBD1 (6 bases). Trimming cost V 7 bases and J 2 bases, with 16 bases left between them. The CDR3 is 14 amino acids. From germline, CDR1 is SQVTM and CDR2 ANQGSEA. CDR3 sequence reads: CSAPGTGITDTQYF. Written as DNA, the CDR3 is TGCAGCGCACCCGGTACAGGGATCACAGATACGCAGTATTTT.

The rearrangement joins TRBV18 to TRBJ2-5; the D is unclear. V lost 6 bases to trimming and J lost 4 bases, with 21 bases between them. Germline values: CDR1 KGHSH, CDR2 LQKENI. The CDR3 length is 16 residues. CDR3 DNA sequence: TGTGCCAGCTCGGAGACGGCGGTTGTTTTTGGAGAGACCCAGTACTTC. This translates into CASSETAVVFGETQYF.

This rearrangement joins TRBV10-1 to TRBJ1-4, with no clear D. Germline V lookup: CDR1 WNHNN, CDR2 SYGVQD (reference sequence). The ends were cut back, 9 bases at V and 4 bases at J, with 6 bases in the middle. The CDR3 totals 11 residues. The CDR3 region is CASRVNEKLFF. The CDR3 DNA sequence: TGCGCCAGTAGGGTTAATGAAAAACTGTTTTTT.

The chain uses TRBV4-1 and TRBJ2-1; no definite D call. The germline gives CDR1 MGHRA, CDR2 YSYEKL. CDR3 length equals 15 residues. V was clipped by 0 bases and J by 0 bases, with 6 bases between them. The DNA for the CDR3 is TGCGCCAGCAGCCAAGAGTCGTACTCCTACAATGAGCAGTTCTTC. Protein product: CASSQESYSYNEQFF.

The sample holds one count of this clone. CDR3 residues: CASSPNDRVQGELFF. Here the CDR3 DNA reads TGTGCCAGCAGCCCAAACGACAGGGTTCAGGGGGAACTGTTTTTT. The chain uses TRBV6-5 and TRBJ1-4; TRBD1 agrees at 7 bases. Trimming at V came to 6 bases and at J to 12 bases, leaving 16 bases not matched to a gene. Germline lookup yields CDR1 MNHEY and CDR2 SVGAGI. The length of the CDR3 is 15 residues.

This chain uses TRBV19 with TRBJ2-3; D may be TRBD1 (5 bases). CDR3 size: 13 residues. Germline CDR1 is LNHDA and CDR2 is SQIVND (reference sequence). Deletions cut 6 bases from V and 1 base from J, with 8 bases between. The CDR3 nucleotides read TGTGCCAGTAGACAGGTCGGCACAGATACGCAGTATTTT. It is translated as CASRQVGTDTQYF. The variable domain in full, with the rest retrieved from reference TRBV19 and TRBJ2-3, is DGGITQSPKYLFRKEGQNVTLSCEQNLNHDAMYWYRQDPGQGLRLIYYSQIVNDFQKGDIAEGYSVSREKKESFPLTVTSAQKNPTAFYLCASRQVGTDTQYFGPGTRLTVL.

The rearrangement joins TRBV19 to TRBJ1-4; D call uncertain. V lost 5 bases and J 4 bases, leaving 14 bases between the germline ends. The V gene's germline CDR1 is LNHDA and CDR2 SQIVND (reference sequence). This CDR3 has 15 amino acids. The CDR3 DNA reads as TGTGCCAGTAGTTTTCCACTCCGGGGTAATGAAAAACTGTTTTTT. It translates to CASSFPLRGNEKLFF.

DNA of the CDR3: TGCAGCGTTGAAGATTCCACGACCGGTAATGAAAAACTGTTTTTT. This codes for CSVEDSTTGNEKLFF. V usage is TRBV29-1 and J usage is TRBJ1-4; D ambiguous. CDR3 length equals 15 residues. Germline V gives CDR1 SQVTM, CDR2 ANQGSEA. V was clipped by 0 bases and J by 4 bases, with 12 bases between them.

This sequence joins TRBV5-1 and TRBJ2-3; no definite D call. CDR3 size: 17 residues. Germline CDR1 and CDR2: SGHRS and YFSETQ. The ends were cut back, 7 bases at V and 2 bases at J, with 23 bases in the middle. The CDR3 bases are TGCGCCAGCGGCTCCGCCGTCGGACCGCTACCCACAGATACGCAGTATTTT. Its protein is CASGSAVGPLPTDTQYF.

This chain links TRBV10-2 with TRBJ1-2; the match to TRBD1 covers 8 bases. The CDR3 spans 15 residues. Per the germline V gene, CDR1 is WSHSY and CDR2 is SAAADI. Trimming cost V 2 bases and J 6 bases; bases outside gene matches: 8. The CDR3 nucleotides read TGCGCCAGCAGTGAGAATCGCAGGGGGCGAGATGGCTACACCTTC. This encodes CASSENRRGRDGYTF.

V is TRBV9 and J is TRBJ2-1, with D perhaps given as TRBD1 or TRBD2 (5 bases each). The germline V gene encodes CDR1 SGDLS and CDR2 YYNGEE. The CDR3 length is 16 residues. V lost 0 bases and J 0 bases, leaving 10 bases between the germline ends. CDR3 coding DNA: TGTGCCAGCAGCGTAGGGGGACCAAGCTCCTACAATGAGCAGTTCTTC. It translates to CASSVGGPSSYNEQFF.

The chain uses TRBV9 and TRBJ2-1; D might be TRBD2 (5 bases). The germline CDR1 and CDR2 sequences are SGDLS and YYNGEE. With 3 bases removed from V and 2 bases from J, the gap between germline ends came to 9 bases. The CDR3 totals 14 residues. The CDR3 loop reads CASSAGNTYNEQFF. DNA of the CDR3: TGTGCCAGCAGCGCGGGAAACACCTACAATGAGCAGTTCTTC.

CDR3 residues: CASSVTGGRTLHF. For the CDR3, the DNA is TGTGCCAGCAGCGTTACAGGGGGCCGGACCCTCCACTTT. The V call is TRBV5-4, the J call TRBJ1-6, with TRBD1 matching over 9 bases. Trimming took 4 bases from V and 14 from J; bases not matched to a gene: 7. This CDR3 has 13 amino acids. Germline assignment: CDR1 SGHNT and CDR2 YYREEE (reference sequence).

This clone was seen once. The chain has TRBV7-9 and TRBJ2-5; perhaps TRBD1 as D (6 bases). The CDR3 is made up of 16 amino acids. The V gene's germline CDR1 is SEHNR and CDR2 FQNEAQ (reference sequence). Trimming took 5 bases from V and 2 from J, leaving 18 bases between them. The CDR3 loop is CASSPRTESPQETQYF. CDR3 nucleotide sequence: TGTGCCAGCAGCCCCCGGACAGAAAGTCCTCAAGAGACCCAGTACTTC.

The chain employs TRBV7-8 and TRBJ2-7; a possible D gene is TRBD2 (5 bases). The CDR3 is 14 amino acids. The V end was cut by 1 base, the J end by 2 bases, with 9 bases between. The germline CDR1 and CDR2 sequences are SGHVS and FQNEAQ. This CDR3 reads CASSLDLGTYEQYF. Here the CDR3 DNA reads TGTGCCAGCAGCTTAGATCTCGGGACCTACGAGCAGTACTTC.

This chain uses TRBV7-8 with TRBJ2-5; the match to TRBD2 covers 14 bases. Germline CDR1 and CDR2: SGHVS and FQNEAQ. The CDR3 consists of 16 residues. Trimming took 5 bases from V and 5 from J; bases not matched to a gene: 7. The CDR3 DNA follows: TGTGCCAGCAGCCCAGCGGGACTAGCGGGGGAGGAGACCCAGTACTTC. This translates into CASSPAGLAGEETQYF.

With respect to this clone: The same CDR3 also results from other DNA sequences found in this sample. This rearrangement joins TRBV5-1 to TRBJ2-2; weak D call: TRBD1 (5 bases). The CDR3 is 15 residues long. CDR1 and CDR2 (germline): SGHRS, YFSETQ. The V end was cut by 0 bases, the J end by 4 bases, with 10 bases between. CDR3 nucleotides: TGCGCCAGCAGCTTGGCCCAGGGTGGCACCGGGGAGCTGTTTTTT. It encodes CASSLAQGGTGELFF.

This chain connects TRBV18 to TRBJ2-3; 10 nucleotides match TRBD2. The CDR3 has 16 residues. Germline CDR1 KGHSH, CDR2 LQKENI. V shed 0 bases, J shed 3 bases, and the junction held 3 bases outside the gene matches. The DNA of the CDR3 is TGTGCCAGCTCACCACCGGCTAGCGGGGGAACAGATACGCAGTATTTT. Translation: CASSPPASGGTDTQYF.

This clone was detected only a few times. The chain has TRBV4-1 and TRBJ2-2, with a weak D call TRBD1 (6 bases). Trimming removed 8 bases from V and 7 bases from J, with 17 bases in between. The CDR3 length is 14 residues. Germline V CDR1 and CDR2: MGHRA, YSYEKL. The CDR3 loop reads CASGRGELGGELFF. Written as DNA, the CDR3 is TGCGCCAGCGGCAGGGGAGAGCTCGGCGGGGAGCTGTTTTTT.